Listed here are 26 T cell receptor beta chains from one sample, sequenced in a study of T-cell reconstitution after alpha-beta-depleted transplantation in children. The library targeted TCRbeta and was prepared with unique molecular identifiers. One entry per CDR3 protein, called by TCRdb with MiXCR from the PCR reads. Here the sample spans more than 200,000 distinct CDR3 sequences, 25% being singletons. The sample consisted of PBMCs, taken before TCRalphabeta/CD19-depleted stem cell transplant. The receptors derive from a girl aged 2 to 9 with Fanconi anemia, due to receive a stem cell transplant.

This clonotype was seen many times. The chain is built from TRBV7-6 and TRBJ1-5; D may be TRBD1 (5 bases). CDR1 and CDR2 (germline): SGHVS, FNYEAQ. This CDR3 has 15 residues. Trimming shortened V by 3 bases and J by 3 bases, and 12 bases separated the two germline ends. The CDR3 DNA reads TGTGCCAGCAGCTTGGGACCGAATCACAATCAGCCCCAGCATTTT. This codes for CASSLGPNHNQPQHF.

This clonotype was observed many times. J is TRBJ2-7 and V is TRBV20-1, with TRBD2 matching 7 bases. V lost 1 base and J lost 0; bases outside the gene matches: 6. Germline CDR1 and CDR2: DFQATT and SNEGSKA (reference sequence). The CDR3 runs to 15 residues. The CDR3 region is CSARALAASSYEQYF. The CDR3 DNA reads as TGCAGTGCTAGAGCGCTAGCGGCGAGCTCCTACGAGCAGTACTTC.

J is TRBJ1-5 and V is TRBV20-1, with D hard to call. Trimming pared 5 bases from V and 0 bases from J, leaving 8 bases between. The CDR3 spans 13 residues. Germline values: CDR1 DFQATT, CDR2 SNEGSKA (reference sequence). This CDR3 reads CSAPSDSNQPQHF. The CDR3 coding sequence is TGCAGTGCTCCCTCCGATAGCAATCAGCCCCAGCATTTT.

J is TRBJ1-2 and V is TRBV20-1, with D unclear. The CDR3 spans 12 residues. Trimming pared 3 bases from V and 6 bases from J, leaving 11 bases between. The V gene's germline CDR1 is DFQATT and CDR2 SNEGSKA (reference sequence). The CDR3 bases are TGCAGTGCTAGGAAGTCCACCGATGGCTACACCTTC. Encoded protein: CSARKSTDGYTF.

This clonotype was seen more than once but under ten times. The chain joins TRBV27 to TRBJ2-1; TRBD2 aligns across 13 bases. With V trimmed by 5 bases and J by 9 bases, 10 bases remained unmatched. This CDR3 region has 16 residues. Germline-derived CDR1 and CDR2 are MNHEY and SMNVEV (reference sequence). CDR3 in amino acids: CASSLRTSGRVFEQFF. CDR3 nucleotide sequence: TGTGCCAGCAGTCTTAGGACTAGCGGGAGAGTTTTTGAGCAGTTCTTC.

This clonotype was observed at least ten times. The chain carries TRBV7-9 and TRBJ2-5, with D unresolved. CDR1 is SEHNR, CDR2 FQNEAQ, per germline (reference sequence). V dropped 2 bases and J dropped 3 bases, with 4 bases sitting between them. This CDR3 region has 12 residues. The CDR3 loop reads CASSLIEETQYF. DNA of the CDR3: TGTGCCAGCAGCTTAATAGAAGAGACCCAGTACTTC.

The chain is built from TRBV20-1 and TRBJ2-1, with 7 bases fitting TRBD2. There are 16 residues in the CDR3. V shed 0 bases and J 3 bases; nucleotides not matched to a gene: 8. The germline gives CDR1 DFQATT, CDR2 SNEGSKA (reference sequence). The DNA of the CDR3 is TGCAGTGCTAGAGATGGTGGGCTAGCGGACTACAATGAGCAGTTCTTC. Translating gives CSARDGGLADYNEQFF.

This clonotype was detected ten times or more. The chain employs TRBV15 and TRBJ2-7; D is ambiguous. Trimming left V 1 base short and J 5 bases short, with 12 bases between. Per the germline V gene, CDR1 is LNHNV and CDR2 is YYDKDF (reference sequence). The CDR3 contains 14 residues. CDR3 sequence: CATSRAFGLDEQYF. CDR3 DNA: TGTGCCACCAGCAGAGCTTTTGGGCTTGACGAGCAGTACTTC.

This clonotype occurred many times. The J gene is TRBJ1-1, the V gene TRBV5-6; D is ambiguous. This CDR3 is 14 amino acids long. V lost 0 bases to trimming and J lost 6 bases, with 12 bases between them. Germline V gene sequence: CDR1 SGHDT, CDR2 YYEEEE. The CDR3 spells CASSLGWTGPEAFF. CDR3 sequence (DNA): TGTGCCAGCAGCTTGGGATGGACTGGCCCTGAAGCTTTCTTT.

The CDR3 DNA reads TGTGCCAGCAGTTTAGGGGCGGACCGCACAGATACGCAGTATTTT. This codes for CASSLGADRTDTQYF. The J gene is TRBJ2-3, the V gene TRBV28; D might be TRBD1 (5 bases). This CDR3 spans 15 amino acids. Germline values: CDR1 MDHEN, CDR2 SYDVKM. The ends were cut back, 2 bases at V and 1 base at J, with 10 bases in the middle.

This clonotype was seen ten or more times. The rearrangement joins TRBV29-1 to TRBJ2-1; unclear D gene. This CDR3 is built from 16 residues. The germline V gene encodes CDR1 SQVTM and CDR2 ANQGSEA. V lost 2 bases to trimming and J lost 7 bases, with 21 bases between them. DNA for the CDR3: TGCAGCGTTGAATATTTTGGGGTTTTAGGTGGTAATGAGCAGTTCTTC. Residues: CSVEYFGVLGGNEQFF.

The gene calls are TRBV29-1 and TRBJ1-2, with a tentative D call TRBD1 (6 bases). V was pared by 7 bases and J by 6 bases, with 15 bases between. Germline assignment: CDR1 SQVTM and CDR2 ANQGSEA. CDR3 size: 12 residues. CDR3 nucleotides: TGCAGCGGGGGGGGGACAAATAATGGCTACACCTTC. Protein product: CSGGGTNNGYTF.

The chain recombines TRBV9 with TRBJ2-7; perhaps TRBD2 as D (6 bases). Germline CDR1 is SGDLS and CDR2 is YYNGEE. The length of the CDR3 is 14 residues. The ends were cut back, 0 bases at V and 2 bases at J, with 9 bases in the middle. The CDR3 here is CASSVGGNTYEQYF. The CDR3 nucleotides are TGTGCCAGCAGCGTAGGCGGGAACACCTACGAGCAGTACTTC.

The V gene is TRBV7-2, the J gene TRBJ2-7; possibly TRBD1 or TRBD2 for D (7 bases each). The V gene lost 10 bases and the J gene lost 3 bases, with 22 bases spanning the gap. Per the germline V gene, CDR1 is SGHTA and CDR2 is FQGNSA. CDR3 length: 15 amino acids. This CDR3 reads CATNQGGGQSYEQYF. CDR3 nucleotides: TGTGCCACCAACCAGGGGGGGGGACAGAGCTACGAGCAGTACTTC.

This clonotype was seen at least ten times. This chain connects TRBV6-2 or TRBV6-3 to TRBJ2-2, with no clear D. Per the germline V gene, CDR1 is MNHEY and CDR2 is SVGEGT. The CDR3 is 14 residues long. V was clipped by 4 bases and J by 1 base, with 7 bases between them. The CDR3 region is CASSWLLNTGELFF. The CDR3 DNA is TGTGCCAGCAGTTGGCTTTTGAACACCGGGGAGCTGTTTTTT.

The chain links TRBV7-6 to TRBJ2-3; D call uncertain. Trimming removed 5 bases at V and 0 bases at J, with 12 bases between. The CDR3 has 15 amino acids. Germline CDR1 and CDR2: SGHVS and FNYEAQ. Here the CDR3 DNA reads TGTGCCAGCAGCAACGGACGGTCTAGCACAGATACGCAGTATTTT. Its translation: CASSNGRSSTDTQYF.

The rearrangement joins TRBV29-1 to TRBJ2-1; TRBD1 matches 7 bases. V dropped 3 bases and J dropped 8; count of bases not matched to a gene: 16. CDR3 length equals 16 residues. Germline V gives CDR1 SQVTM, CDR2 ANQGSEA. The CDR3 sequence: CSVELVMRGLQDEQFF. In nucleotides, the CDR3 is TGCAGCGTTGAGCTCGTTATGAGGGGGCTGCAGGATGAGCAGTTCTTC.

The chain is built from TRBV12-3 or TRBV12-4 and TRBJ2-7; possible D gene TRBD2, 7 bases. The CDR3 is made up of 16 amino acids. The germline V and J ends were trimmed by 3 bases and 0 bases, with 15 bases remaining between them. CDR3 DNA: TGTGCCAGCAGTTTTAGTACGGGGGGCTTCTCCTACGAGCAGTACTTC. Translating gives CASSFSTGGFSYEQYF.

This clonotype has just a few counts. The chain combines TRBV29-1 with TRBJ2-7; D is undetermined. Trimming took 3 bases from V and 3 from J, leaving 12 bases between them. The CDR3 is made up of 13 amino acids. CDR1 and CDR2 from the germline V gene are SQVTM and ANQGSEA. The CDR3 protein is CSVERVPGYEQYF. CDR3 DNA sequence: TGCAGCGTTGAGCGAGTTCCGGGCTACGAGCAGTACTTC.

This sequence joins TRBV29-1 and TRBJ2-1, with D maybe TRBD2 (6 bases). The germline gives CDR1 SQVTM, CDR2 ANQGSEA. Trimming cost V 6 bases and J 2 bases, with 17 bases left between them. This CDR3 contains 15 residues. CDR3 sequence (DNA): TGCAGCGTAGCGCGGGACTGGAGTCCCTACAATGAGCAGTTCTTC. Protein product: CSVARDWSPYNEQFF.

This clonotype has ten or more counts. The chain uses TRBV21-1 and TRBJ1-1; whether TRBD1, the table's D call, matches the DNA was not checked. TRBV21-1 is listed as a pseudogene. The CDR3 loop spans 17 amino acids. The CDR3 here is CASSKAGNRERDTEAFF. DNA of the CDR3: TGTGCCAGCAGCAAAGCGGGGAACCGGGAAAGGGACACTGAAGCTTTCTTT.

This clonotype occurred a few times. V usage is TRBV27 and J usage is TRBJ2-1; possibly TRBD1 or TRBD2 for D (5 bases each). The CDR3 runs to 15 residues. The V end was cut by 5 bases, the J end by 6 bases, with 17 bases between. CDR1 and CDR2 (germline): MNHEY, SMNVEV (reference sequence). CDR3 in DNA: TGTGCCAGCAGTCCCTCATTAGGGGAGCGCAATGAGCAGTTCTTC. Translation gives CASSPSLGERNEQFF.

The V call is TRBV7-2, the J call TRBJ2-1; D unresolved. The germline V gene has CDR1 SGHTA and CDR2 FQGNSA. The V end was cut by 4 bases, the J end by 9 bases, with 10 bases between. The CDR3 has 12 amino acids. CDR3 in amino acids: CASSSDDGEQFF. Written as DNA, the CDR3 is TGTGCCAGCAGCTCCGACGATGGTGAGCAGTTCTTC.

This clonotype has at least ten counts. The J gene is TRBJ2-3, the V gene TRBV20-1, with TRBD2 matching 14 bases. The CDR3 has 20 amino acids. V shed 0 bases, J shed 5 bases, and the junction held 16 bases outside the gene matches. Germline lookup yields CDR1 DFQATT and CDR2 SNEGSKA (reference sequence). The CDR3 sequence is CSARDGPHGTSGSGRDTQYF. The CDR3 DNA reads as TGCAGTGCTAGAGATGGACCCCATGGGACTAGCGGGAGTGGTAGAGATACGCAGTATTTT.

This clonotype has a count of ten or more. The rearrangement joins TRBV20-1 to TRBJ2-7, with D tentatively TRBD1 or TRBD2 (6 bases each). This CDR3 spans 13 amino acids. Germline values: CDR1 DFQATT, CDR2 SNEGSKA (reference sequence). V shed 1 base and J shed 3 bases, with 10 bases lying between them. CDR3 region: CSARGAGHYEQYF. DNA of the CDR3: TGCAGTGCTAGAGGTGCGGGACACTACGAGCAGTACTTC.

Many counts were recorded for this clonotype. This chain connects TRBV10-3 to TRBJ1-3; no clear D gene. The CDR3 is made up of 14 amino acids. The V gene lost 10 bases and the J gene lost 0 bases, with 13 bases spanning the gap. Germline values: CDR1 ENHRY, CDR2 SYGVKD. The CDR3 region has the DNA TGTGCCACCAAGGGCCAGTACTCTGGAAACACCATATATTTT. It translates to CATKGQYSGNTIYF.